The 7 T cell receptor beta chains presented below share a single source sample, sequenced in a study of Ad26.COV2.S vaccination and SARS-CoV-2 variants. Sequencing used immunoSEQ multiplex PCR; TCRdb keeps in-frame clones, though not all of them. The repertoire consists of about 350,000 clones, with about 88% occurring once and the leading ten covering about 3.3%. As to treatment: approximately 18 received Ad26.COV2.S at low or high dose, single or two shots; 5 received placebo; per-sample allocation not given. Samples analyzed were those drawn on day 63 after the first vaccine or placebo injection. The specimen comprised peripheral blood, sampled in a trial of Ad26.COV2.S vaccine versus placebo. These receptors were collected from a person between 18 and 59 years old who received the Ad26.COV2.S COVID-19 vaccine or a placebo.

The chain employs TRBV7-2 and TRBJ2-2; 9 nucleotides agree with TRBD1. After removal of 3 bases from V and 6 bases from J, the junction contained 8 bases not matched to a gene. The CDR3 is 16 amino acids. CDR1 SGHTA and CDR2 FQGNSA come from the germline V gene. The CDR3 DNA reads as TGTGCCAGCAGCTTCCGGGACAGGGAGACGCCCGGGGAGCTGTTTTTT. Its translation: CASSFRDRETPGELFF.

The chain employs TRBV5-5 and TRBJ1-4; tentative D call: TRBD1 (5 bases). Germline CDR1 and CDR2: SGHKS and YYEKEE (reference sequence). CDR3 length equals 14 residues. V lost 7 bases to trimming and J lost 1 base, with 11 bases between them. This chain's CDR3 is CASGAVETNEKLFF. Written as DNA, the CDR3 is TGTGCCAGCGGGGCGGTAGAAACTAATGAAAAACTGTTTTTT.

The V call is TRBV6-1, the J call TRBJ1-1, with a weak D call TRBD1 (6 bases). V was trimmed by 2 bases and J by 4 bases, leaving 23 bases between them. CDR1 is MNHNS and CDR2 is SASEGT in the germline V gene. This CDR3 is 18 amino acids long. CDR3 sequence (DNA): TGTGCCAGCAGTGAAACTCCGGGGGACATAAATTGGGGCACTGAAGCTTTCTTT. Translated, it gives CASSETPGDINWGTEAFF.

CDR3 DNA: TGTGCCAGCAGCCGCGTAGGGACCCCCGGGCGAGAGACCCAGTACTTC. Translation gives CASSRVGTPGRETQYF. V and J are TRBV14 and TRBJ2-5, with D perhaps assigned TRBD1 or TRBD2 (5 bases each). Per germline, CDR1 SGHDN and CDR2 FVKESK. This CDR3 contains 16 residues. Trimming removed 4 bases at V and 4 bases at J, with 19 bases between.

This clone was observed a few times. CDR3 coding DNA: TGTGCCAGCAGCTTACGGGGCTCAGGGCCCCAGCATTTT. It codes for CASSLRGSGPQHF. This rearrangement joins TRBV7-2 to TRBJ1-5, with D possibly TRBD1 on 5 matching bases. V was clipped by 2 bases and J by 9 bases, with 11 bases between them. Germline CDR1 is SGHTA and CDR2 is FQGNSA. The CDR3 is 13 amino acids.

The chain joins TRBV7-9 to TRBJ1-1; TRBD1 matches 8 bases. The CDR3 runs to 13 residues. Germline V gene lookup returns CDR1 SEHNR and CDR2 FQNEAQ (reference sequence). The V gene end was trimmed by 10 bases and the J gene end by 0 bases; junction bases not matched to a gene: 4. CDR3 coding DNA: TGTGCCATGGGGACAGGACTGAACACTGAAGCTTTCTTT. Translated: CAMGTGLNTEAFF.

V gene TRBV6-5 combines with J gene TRBJ2-7; TRBD2 matches at 9 bases. Losses at the gene ends were 2 bases for V and 8 bases for J; bases not matched to a gene: 13. Germline values: CDR1 MNHEY, CDR2 SVGAGI. There are 16 residues in the CDR3. CDR3 residues: CASSYVGGAGGVKQYF. CDR3 in DNA: TGTGCCAGCAGTTACGTTGGGGGAGCGGGAGGTGTCAAGCAGTACTTC.